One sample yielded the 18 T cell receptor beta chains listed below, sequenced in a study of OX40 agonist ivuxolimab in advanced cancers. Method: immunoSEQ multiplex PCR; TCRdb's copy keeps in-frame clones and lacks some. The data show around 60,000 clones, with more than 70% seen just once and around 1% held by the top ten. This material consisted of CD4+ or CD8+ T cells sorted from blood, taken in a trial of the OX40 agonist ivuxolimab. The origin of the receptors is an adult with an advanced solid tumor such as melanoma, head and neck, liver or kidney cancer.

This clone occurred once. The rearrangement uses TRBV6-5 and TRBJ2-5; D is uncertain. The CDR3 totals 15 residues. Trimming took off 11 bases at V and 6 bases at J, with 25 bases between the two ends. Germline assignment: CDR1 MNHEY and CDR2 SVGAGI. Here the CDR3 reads CASPTPRQVGQTQYF. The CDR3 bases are TGTGCCTCCCCAACCCCGCGGCAGGTTGGGCAGACCCAGTACTTC.

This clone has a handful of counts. This chain's CDR3 is CASSLTGHTQETQYF. CDR3 DNA: TGCGCCAGCAGCTTGACAGGACACACACAAGAGACCCAGTACTTC. This sequence joins TRBV5-1 and TRBJ2-5; TRBD1 might be the D (5 bases). V lost 1 base to trimming and J lost 2 bases, with 12 bases between them. In germline, CDR1 is SGHRS, CDR2 YFSETQ. The CDR3 has 15 residues.

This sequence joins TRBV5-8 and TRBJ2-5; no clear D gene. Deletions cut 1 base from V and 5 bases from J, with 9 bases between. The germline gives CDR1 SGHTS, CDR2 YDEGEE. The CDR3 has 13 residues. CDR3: CASSLPVVETQYF. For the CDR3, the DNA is TGTGCCAGCAGCTTGCCTGTGGTGGAGACCCAGTACTTC. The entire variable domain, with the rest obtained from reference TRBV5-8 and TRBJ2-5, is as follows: EAGVTQSPTHLIKTRGQQATLRCSPISGHTSVYWYQQALGLGLQFLLWYDEGEERNRGNFPPRFSGRQFPNYSSELNVNALELEDSALYLCASSLPVVETQYFGPGTRLLVL.

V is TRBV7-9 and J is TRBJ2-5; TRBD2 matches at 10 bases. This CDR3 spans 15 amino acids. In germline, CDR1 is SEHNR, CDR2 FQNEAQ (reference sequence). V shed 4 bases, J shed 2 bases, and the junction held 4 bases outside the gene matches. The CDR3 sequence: CASSWSAGGQETQYF. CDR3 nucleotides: TGTGCCAGCAGCTGGTCAGCGGGGGGGCAAGAGACCCAGTACTTC.

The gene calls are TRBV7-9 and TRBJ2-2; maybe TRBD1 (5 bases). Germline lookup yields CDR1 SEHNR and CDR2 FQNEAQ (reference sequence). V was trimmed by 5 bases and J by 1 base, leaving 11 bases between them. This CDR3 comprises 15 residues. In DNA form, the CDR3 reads TGTGCCAGCAGCCTACAGGCGATGAACACCGGGGAGCTGTTTTTT. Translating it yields CASSLQAMNTGELFF.

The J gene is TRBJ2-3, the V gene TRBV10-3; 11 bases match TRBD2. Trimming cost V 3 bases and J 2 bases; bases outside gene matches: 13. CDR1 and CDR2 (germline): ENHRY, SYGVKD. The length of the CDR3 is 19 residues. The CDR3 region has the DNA TGTGCCATCAGTGATCTGGGACTAGCGGACGCACTACCCACAGATACGCAGTATTTT. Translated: CAISDLGLADALPTDTQYF.

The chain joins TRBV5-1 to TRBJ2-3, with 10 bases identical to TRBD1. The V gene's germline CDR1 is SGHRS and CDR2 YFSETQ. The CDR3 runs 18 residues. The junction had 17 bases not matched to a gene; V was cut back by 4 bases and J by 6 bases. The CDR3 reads CASSPTGTGVSIRDTQYF. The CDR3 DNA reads TGCGCCAGCAGCCCAACGGGGACAGGGGTTAGTATTCGTGATACGCAGTATTTT.

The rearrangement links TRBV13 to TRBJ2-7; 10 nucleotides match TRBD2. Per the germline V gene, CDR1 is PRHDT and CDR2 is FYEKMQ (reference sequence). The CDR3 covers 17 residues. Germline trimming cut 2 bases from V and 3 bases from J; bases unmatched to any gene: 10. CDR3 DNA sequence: TGTGCCAGCAGCTTATTTGCGGGAACTAGCGGGGACTACGAGCAGTACTTC. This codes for CASSLFAGTSGDYEQYF. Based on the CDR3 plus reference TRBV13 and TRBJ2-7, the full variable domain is AAGVIQSPRHLIKEKRETATLKCYPIPRHDTVYWYQQGPGQDPQFLISFYEKMQSDKGSIPDRFSAQQFSDYHSELNMSSLELGDSALYFCASSLFAGTSGDYEQYFGPGTRLTVT.

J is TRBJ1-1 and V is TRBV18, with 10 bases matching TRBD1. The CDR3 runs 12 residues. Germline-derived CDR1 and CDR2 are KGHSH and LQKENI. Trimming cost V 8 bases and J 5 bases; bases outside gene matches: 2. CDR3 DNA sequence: TGTGCCAGCCGACAGGGGGCAACTGAAGCTTTCTTT. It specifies CASRQGATEAFF.

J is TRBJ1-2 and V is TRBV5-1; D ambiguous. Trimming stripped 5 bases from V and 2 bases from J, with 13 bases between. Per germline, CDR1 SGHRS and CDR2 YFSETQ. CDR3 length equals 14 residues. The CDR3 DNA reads TGCGCCAGCAGGGCCCCCGACAAAAACTATGGCTACACCTTC. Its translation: CASRAPDKNYGYTF.

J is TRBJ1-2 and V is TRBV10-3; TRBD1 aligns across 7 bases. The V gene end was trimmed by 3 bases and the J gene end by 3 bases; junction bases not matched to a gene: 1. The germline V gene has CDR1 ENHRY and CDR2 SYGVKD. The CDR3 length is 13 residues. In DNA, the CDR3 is TGTGCCATCAGTGAAGGGACAGACTATGGCTACACCTTC. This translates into CAISEGTDYGYTF.

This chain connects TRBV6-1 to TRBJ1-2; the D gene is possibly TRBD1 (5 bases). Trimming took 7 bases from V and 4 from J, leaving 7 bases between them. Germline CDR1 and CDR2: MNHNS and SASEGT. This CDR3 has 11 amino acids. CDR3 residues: CASTDSYGYTF. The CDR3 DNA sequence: TGTGCCAGCACCGACAGCTATGGCTACACCTTC.

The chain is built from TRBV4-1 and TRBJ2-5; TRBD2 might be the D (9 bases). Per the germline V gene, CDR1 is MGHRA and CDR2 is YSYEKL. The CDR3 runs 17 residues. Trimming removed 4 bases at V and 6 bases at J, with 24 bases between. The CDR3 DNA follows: TGCGCCAGCAGCCTGGCGGGGGGGCAGGGGGCAGGAAAGACCCAGTACTTC. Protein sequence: CASSLAGGQGAGKTQYF.

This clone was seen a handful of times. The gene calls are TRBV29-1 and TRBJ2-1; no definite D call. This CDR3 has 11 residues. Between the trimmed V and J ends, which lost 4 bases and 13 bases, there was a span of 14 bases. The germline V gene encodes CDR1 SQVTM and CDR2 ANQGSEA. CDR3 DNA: TGCAGCGTTGTCCTCGTGGTGGGACAGTTCTTC. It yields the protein CSVVLVVGQFF.

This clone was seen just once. Here the CDR3 DNA reads TGTGCCAGCAGCTTCCTCGGACTAGCGGGGGGGCATGGCACAGATACGCAGTATTTT. It specifies CASSFLGLAGGHGTDTQYF. V is TRBV5-5 and J is TRBJ2-3; 15 bases align to TRBD2. The CDR3 is 19 residues long. The junction had 8 bases not matched to a gene; V was cut back by 2 bases and J by 1 base. The germline V gene has CDR1 SGHKS and CDR2 YYEKEE (reference sequence).

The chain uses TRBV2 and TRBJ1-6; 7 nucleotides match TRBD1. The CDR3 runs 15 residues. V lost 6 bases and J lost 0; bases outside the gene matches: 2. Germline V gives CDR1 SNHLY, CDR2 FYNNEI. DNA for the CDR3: TGTGCCAGCAGGACAGGGAGCTCCTATAATTCACCCCTCCACTTT. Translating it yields CASRTGSSYNSPLHF.

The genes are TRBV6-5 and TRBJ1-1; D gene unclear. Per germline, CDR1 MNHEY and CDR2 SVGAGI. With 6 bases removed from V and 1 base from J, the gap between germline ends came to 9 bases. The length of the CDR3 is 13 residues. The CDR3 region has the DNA TGTGCCAGCAGCTTGATCCAGAACACTGAAGCTTTCTTT. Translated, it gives CASSLIQNTEAFF.

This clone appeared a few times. This chain's CDR3 is CASSLGQGYTEAFF. The CDR3 DNA is TGTGCCAGCTCACTGGGACAGGGGTACACTGAAGCTTTCTTT. V usage is TRBV18 and J usage is TRBJ1-1; TRBD1 aligns across 10 bases. The V segment lost 4 bases and the J segment 3 bases; nucleotides outside the gene matches: 2. CDR1 is KGHSH and CDR2 is LQKENI in the germline V gene. The length of the CDR3 is 14 residues. Based on the CDR3 plus reference TRBV18 and TRBJ1-1, the full variable domain is NAGVMQNPRHLVRRRGQEARLRCSPMKGHSHVYWYRQLPEEGLKFMVYLQKENIIDESGMPKERFSAEFPKEGPSILRIQQVVRGDSAAYFCASSLGQGYTEAFFGQGTRLTVV.